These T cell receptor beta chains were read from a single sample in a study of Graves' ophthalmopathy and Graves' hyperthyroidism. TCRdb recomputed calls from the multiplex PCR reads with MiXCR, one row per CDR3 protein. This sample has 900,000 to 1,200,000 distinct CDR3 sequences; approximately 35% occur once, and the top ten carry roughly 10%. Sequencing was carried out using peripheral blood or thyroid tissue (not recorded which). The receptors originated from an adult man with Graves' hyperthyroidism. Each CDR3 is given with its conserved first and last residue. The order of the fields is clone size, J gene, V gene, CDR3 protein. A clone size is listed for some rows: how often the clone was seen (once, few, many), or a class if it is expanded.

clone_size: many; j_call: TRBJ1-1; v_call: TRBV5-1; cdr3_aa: CASREQREAFF
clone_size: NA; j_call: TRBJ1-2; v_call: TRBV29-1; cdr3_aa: CSVASYGYTF
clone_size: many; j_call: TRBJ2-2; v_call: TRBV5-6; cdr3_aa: CASSFPRANTGELFF
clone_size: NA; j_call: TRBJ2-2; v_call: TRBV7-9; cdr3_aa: CASSLGQGPGTGELFF
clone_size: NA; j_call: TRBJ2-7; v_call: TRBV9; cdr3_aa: CASSPHGAMSYEQYF
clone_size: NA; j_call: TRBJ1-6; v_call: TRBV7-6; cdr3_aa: CARHNRRTHNSPLHF
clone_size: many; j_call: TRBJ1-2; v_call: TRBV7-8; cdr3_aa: CASSLRADSRLFGYTF
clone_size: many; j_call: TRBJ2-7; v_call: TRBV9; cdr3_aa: CASSATSTGTEQYF
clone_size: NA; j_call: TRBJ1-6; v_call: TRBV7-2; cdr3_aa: CASSLAGANNSPLHF
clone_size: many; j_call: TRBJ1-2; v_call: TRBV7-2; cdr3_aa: CASSLHRDGYTF
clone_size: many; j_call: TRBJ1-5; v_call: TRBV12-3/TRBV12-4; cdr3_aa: CASSLTGAGQPQHF
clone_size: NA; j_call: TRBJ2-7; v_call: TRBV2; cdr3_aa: CASKRSGYEQYF
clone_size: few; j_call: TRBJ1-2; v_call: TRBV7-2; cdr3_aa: CASSLQDRGGYTF
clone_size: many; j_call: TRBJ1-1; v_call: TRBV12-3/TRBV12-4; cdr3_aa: CASSLIGFTEAFF
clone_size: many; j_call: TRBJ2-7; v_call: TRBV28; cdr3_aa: CASSSQGREQYF
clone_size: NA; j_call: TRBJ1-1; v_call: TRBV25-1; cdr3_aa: CARGREVNTEAFF
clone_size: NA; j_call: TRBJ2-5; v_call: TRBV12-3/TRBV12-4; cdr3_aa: CASSLVGGAEETQYF
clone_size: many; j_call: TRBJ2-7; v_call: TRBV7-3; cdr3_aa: CASSLSSGGPGFHEQYF
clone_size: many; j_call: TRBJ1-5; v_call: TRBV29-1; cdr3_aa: CSVEDLAMERGSQPQHF
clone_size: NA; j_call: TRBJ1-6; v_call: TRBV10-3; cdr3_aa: CAITTGGGNSPLHF
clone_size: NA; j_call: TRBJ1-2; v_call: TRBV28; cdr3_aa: CASSDRDRGAYGYTF
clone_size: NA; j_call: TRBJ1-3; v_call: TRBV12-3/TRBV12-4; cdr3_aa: CASSAGFPGNTIYF
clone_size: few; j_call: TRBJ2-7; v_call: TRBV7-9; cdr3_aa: CASSPGTSGRVYYEQYF
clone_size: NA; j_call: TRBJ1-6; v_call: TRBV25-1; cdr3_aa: CASSGETGTVNSPLHF
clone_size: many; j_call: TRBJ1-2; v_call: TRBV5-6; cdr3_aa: CASSLAGGVGYTF
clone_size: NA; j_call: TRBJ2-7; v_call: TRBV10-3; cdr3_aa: CAISVDSTSF
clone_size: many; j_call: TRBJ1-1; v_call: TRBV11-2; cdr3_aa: CASSPHTEAFF
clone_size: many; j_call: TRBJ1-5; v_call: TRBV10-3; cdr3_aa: CASSTYRSGNDQPQHF
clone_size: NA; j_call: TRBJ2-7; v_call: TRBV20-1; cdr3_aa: CSARLYLGASYEQYF
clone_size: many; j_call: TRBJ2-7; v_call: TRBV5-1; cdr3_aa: CASSLLAGSREQYF
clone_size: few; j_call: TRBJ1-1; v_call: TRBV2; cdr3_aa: CARDTGVPTEAFF
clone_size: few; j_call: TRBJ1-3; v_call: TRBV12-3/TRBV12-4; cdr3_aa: CASSFGRRNTIYF
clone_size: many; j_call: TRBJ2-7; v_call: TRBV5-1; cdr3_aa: CASSLAGTGVYEQYF
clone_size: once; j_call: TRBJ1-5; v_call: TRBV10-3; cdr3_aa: CASSYPQIALELYQPQHF
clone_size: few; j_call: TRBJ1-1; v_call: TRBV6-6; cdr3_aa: CASRQRQGYSTEAFF
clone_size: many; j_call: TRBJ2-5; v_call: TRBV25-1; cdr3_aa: CASREGTRTQYF
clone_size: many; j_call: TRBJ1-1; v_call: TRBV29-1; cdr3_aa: CSVHRGGGTEAFF